One sample yielded the 27 T cell receptor beta chains listed below, sequenced in a study of naive and memory T cell subsets (dated by TCRdb to 2016 to 2017). Libraries came from UMI-ligation and nested PCR. TCRdb records Illumina MiSeq as the sequencer. The beta constant-region primer was an equimolar mix of two oligonucleotides covering both TRBC1 and TRBC2. Four rounds of PCR, combining the SP2 primer with nested alpha and beta constant-region primers, were used to amplify the ligated cDNA. TCRdb reprocessed the public reads (quality trimming at Q25 with fastp, clone calling with MiXCR) and kept in-frame beta chains. Each CDR3 protein gets just one entry, which takes the most common genes and DNA from the rows behind it. The sample table holds roughly 130,000 distinct CDR3 sequences, of which 30% to 45% were seen once. About 0.85% of the sample is in the top ten clones. Material: central memory CD4+ T cells from blood. Interpreted using the paper, the cell subset or site label stands for: central memory, CD45RA- CD27+. The receptors shown here come from a human donor in good health.

As regards this clonotype: The junction departs from the called germline gene at one end, perhaps through a read error. This chain joins TRBV29-1 and TRBJ2-3; TRBD2 matches 12 bases. The germline CDR1 and CDR2 sequences are SQVTM and ANQGSEA. The CDR3 consists of 16 residues. For the CDR3, the DNA is TGCAGCGTTCTATTGACTAGCGGGAGAAGGACAGATACGCATTATTTT. The encoded protein is CSVLLTSGRRTDTHYF.

This clonotype occurred a few times. The J gene is TRBJ2-2, the V gene TRBV12-3 or TRBV12-4; perhaps TRBD1 as D (5 bases). V was shortened by 3 bases and J by 1 base, with 12 bases between the two germline ends. The CDR3 consists of 16 residues. The DNA for the CDR3 is TGTGCCAGCAGTTTCAGGGTCGGAATGAACACCGGGGAGCTGTTTTTT. This translates into CASSFRVGMNTGELFF.

The chain carries TRBV10-2 and TRBJ2-5; the match to TRBD1 covers 9 bases. The V gene end was trimmed by 3 bases and the J gene end by 0 bases; junction bases not matched to a gene: 8. The germline CDR1 and CDR2 sequences are WSHSY and SAAADI. The CDR3 has 17 residues. Written as DNA, the CDR3 is TGCGCCAGCAGTGACCGCGGGACAGGGATGTACCAAGAGACCCAGTACTTC. Translating gives CASSDRGTGMYQETQYF.

A few counts support this clonotype. V gene TRBV10-3 combines with J gene TRBJ2-3, with TRBD1 identical over 7 bases. This CDR3 contains 12 residues. V dropped 2 bases and J dropped 8; count of bases not matched to a gene: 1. The germline V gene encodes CDR1 ENHRY and CDR2 SYGVKD. Written as DNA, the CDR3 is TGTGCCATCAGTGAGGGACAGGTTACGCAGTATTTT. This sequence encodes CAISEGQVTQYF.

This chain uses TRBV7-2 with TRBJ2-7; D is undetermined. The CDR3 spans 14 residues. Deletions cut 4 bases from V and 3 bases from J, with 13 bases between. From germline, CDR1 is SGHTA and CDR2 FQGNSA. In DNA, the CDR3 is TGTGCCAGCAGCTCGACCGGGTTAAACTACGAGCAGTACTTC. Protein: CASSSTGLNYEQYF.

Details on this clonotype: A clone one base away is much larger, so this may be a read error. The chain carries TRBV28 and TRBJ2-7; no definite D call. Trimming shortened V by 6 bases and J by 5 bases, and 14 bases separated the two germline ends. The CDR3 contains 13 residues. Germline CDR1 MDHEN, CDR2 SYDVKM. The CDR3 region is CASSRPAINEQYF. For the CDR3, the DNA is TGTGCCAGCAGCCGCCCAGCCATAAACGAGCAGTACTTC.

This clonotype was seen more than once but under ten times. The J gene is TRBJ2-7, the V gene TRBV5-1; D might be TRBD1 (5 bases). CDR1 is SGHRS and CDR2 is YFSETQ in the germline V gene. The CDR3 loop spans 14 amino acids. The V gene lost 0 bases and the J gene lost 6 bases, with 13 bases spanning the gap. The CDR3 sequence is CASSLDRSVGEQYF. Written as DNA, the CDR3 is TGCGCCAGCAGCTTGGACAGGTCTGTGGGCGAGCAGTACTTC.

The chain is built from TRBV29-1 and TRBJ2-3; TRBD1 aligns across 11 bases. The germline CDR1 and CDR2 sequences are SQVTM and ANQGSEA. Trimming cost V 5 bases and J 6 bases; bases outside gene matches: 13. The CDR3 runs 16 residues. CDR3 loop: CSVNHRDRGAKDTQYF. CDR3 DNA: TGCAGCGTTAACCACCGGGACAGGGGGGCCAAGGATACGCAGTATTTT.

In this sample, this clonotype turned up a few times. The chain links TRBV2 to TRBJ1-4; tentative D call: TRBD1 (5 bases). The germline V and J ends were trimmed by 4 bases and 7 bases, with 13 bases remaining between them. CDR1 is SNHLY and CDR2 is FYNNEI in the germline V gene. This CDR3 region has 14 residues. The CDR3 coding sequence is TGTGCCAGCAGTGGTCCCAGGGAGGGTGAAAAACTGTTTTTT. This sequence encodes CASSGPREGEKLFF.

This clonotype was detected only a few times. The rearrangement links TRBV28 to TRBJ2-7; TRBD1 matches at 8 bases. The CDR3 covers 13 residues. Germline CDR1 and CDR2: MDHEN and SYDVKM. The CDR3 DNA sequence: TGTGTCACGGGGACAGGATTAACCTACGAGCAGTACTTC. Amino acid sequence: CVTGTGLTYEQYF.

The chain combines TRBV6-6 with TRBJ1-2, with D uncertain. The germline gives CDR1 MNHNY, CDR2 SVGAGI (reference sequence). V lost 0 bases, J lost 8 bases, and 10 bases lay in between. CDR3 size: 13 residues. CDR3 in amino acids: CASSYSTEAGYTF. The CDR3 region has the DNA TGTGCCAGCAGTTACTCGACTGAAGCAGGCTACACCTTC.

This sequence joins TRBV12-3 or TRBV12-4 and TRBJ1-1; tentative D call: TRBD1 (6 bases). The CDR3 sequence is 13 residues long. Trimming took off 6 bases at V and 4 bases at J, with 12 bases between the two ends. In nucleotides, the CDR3 is TGTGCCAGCAGCTCTACAGGGTTCACTGAAGCTTTCTTT. This gives the protein CASSSTGFTEAFF.

A few counts support this clonotype. V and J are TRBV12-3 or TRBV12-4 and TRBJ2-7; no reliable D call. The CDR3 is made up of 17 amino acids. V was pared by 0 bases and J by 2 bases, with 17 bases between. CDR3 amino acids: CASSLASSRRTPYEQYF. The CDR3 coding sequence is TGTGCCAGCAGTTTAGCGAGTTCCAGGCGCACACCCTACGAGCAGTACTTC.

The chain is built from TRBV12-3 or TRBV12-4 and TRBJ1-2; D unresolved. This CDR3 spans 15 amino acids. The V and J ends lost 7 bases and 4 bases respectively, with 19 bases between them. CDR3 nucleotide sequence: TGTGCCAGCACCAGACCTGGAGGCGGCAGCTATGGCTACACCTTC. It yields the protein CASTRPGGGSYGYTF.

A few counts support this clonotype. The chain combines TRBV19 with TRBJ1-5; D might be TRBD1 (5 bases). CDR3 size: 15 residues. V lost 6 bases and J lost 6, with 18 bases in between. Germline CDR1 reads LNHDA; CDR2 reads SQIVND (reference sequence). The CDR3 reads CASRAGAGRGQPQHF. CDR3 nucleotides: TGTGCCAGTAGGGCTGGAGCGGGGAGGGGTCAGCCCCAGCATTTT.

This clonotype showed up just a few times. The CDR3 bases are TGTGCCAGCAGAGCAGGGGGCTTAACCGGGGAGCTGTTTTTT. It translates to CASRAGGLTGELFF. The chain employs TRBV6-5 and TRBJ2-2; 8 nucleotides agree with TRBD1. CDR3 length equals 14 residues. The germline gives CDR1 MNHEY, CDR2 SVGAGI. Trimming removed 6 bases from V and 5 bases from J; junction bases left unmatched: 5.

The V gene is TRBV7-2, the J gene TRBJ1-2; 12 bases align to TRBD1. Trimming cost V 3 bases and J 4 bases; bases outside gene matches: 3. Germline V gene data show CDR1 as SGHTA and CDR2 as FQGNSA. This CDR3 has 15 residues. For the CDR3, the DNA is TGTGCCAGCAGCTTCTCGGGACAGGGGGCCTATGGCTACACCTTC. It is translated as CASSFSGQGAYGYTF.

This clonotype turned up a few times. The chain carries TRBV7-3 and TRBJ2-2; D is uncertain. Trimming took off 2 bases at V and 3 bases at J, with 7 bases between the two ends. CDR1 is SGHTA, CDR2 FQGTGA, per germline. There are 14 residues in the CDR3. The CDR3 region has the DNA TGTGCCAGCAGCTTAGGGCAGTACACCGGGGAGCTGTTTTTT. It codes for CASSLGQYTGELFF.

This sequence joins TRBV16 and TRBJ2-7; no definite D call. Per germline, CDR1 KGHSY and CDR2 FQNENV. The V end was cut by 2 bases, the J end by 7 bases, with 15 bases between. This CDR3 region has 14 residues. The CDR3 region has the DNA TGTGCCAGCAGCCAAGACCGGGCCTCGAAGGAGCAGTACTTC. Its translation is CASSQDRASKEQYF.

The V and J genes are TRBV19 and TRBJ2-1; possibly TRBD2 for D (6 bases). Germline CDR1 is LNHDA and CDR2 is SQIVND (reference sequence). The CDR3 loop spans 12 amino acids. V was pared by 10 bases and J by 10 bases, with 17 bases between. This CDR3 is CANFPGLAEQFF. The CDR3 DNA reads as TGTGCCAACTTCCCCGGGCTAGCGGAGCAGTTCTTC.

This clonotype was picked up a small number of times. The gene calls are TRBV29-1 and TRBJ2-2, with 10 bases fitting TRBD2. CDR3 length: 14 residues. The germline V gene encodes CDR1 SQVTM and CDR2 ANQGSEA. V was clipped by 5 bases and J by 7 bases; unmatched bases: 7. CDR3 protein: CSVNLAGVHGELFF. CDR3 bases: TGCAGCGTTAATCTAGCGGGAGTACACGGGGAGCTGTTTTTT.

The chain carries TRBV12-3 or TRBV12-4 and TRBJ1-5, with TRBD1 as a possible D gene (5 bases). Trimming took off 6 bases at V and 4 bases at J, with 16 bases between the two ends. The CDR3 consists of 15 residues. Written as DNA, the CDR3 is TGTGCCAGCAGCTATGCTAGGGGCCGAAATCAGCCCCAGCATTTT. Protein: CASSYARGRNQPQHF.

This clonotype was seen only a few times. The chain uses TRBV18 and TRBJ2-5; TRBD2 might be the D (6 bases). Per the germline V gene, CDR1 is KGHSH and CDR2 is LQKENI. V dropped 5 bases and J dropped 7 bases, with 20 bases sitting between them. The CDR3 runs to 15 residues. This CDR3 reads CASSGSFTSGRTQYF. CDR3 nucleotide sequence: TGTGCCAGCTCAGGGAGTTTCACAAGCGGGCGGACCCAGTACTTC.

V usage is TRBV28 and J usage is TRBJ1-5; TRBD1 might be the D (5 bases). Germline values: CDR1 MDHEN, CDR2 SYDVKM. The CDR3 contains 13 residues. V was cut by 8 bases and J by 2 bases, with 10 bases left in between. The CDR3 here is CASPARGNQPQHF. In nucleotides, the CDR3 is TGTGCCAGCCCCGCCAGGGGCAATCAGCCCCAGCATTTT.

The gene calls are TRBV12-5 and TRBJ2-1, with 9 bases that match TRBD2. The CDR3 runs 13 residues. The V segment lost 6 bases and the J segment 4 bases; nucleotides outside the gene matches: 1. Looked up from germline, CDR1 is LGHNT and CDR2 is FRNRAP. The CDR3 bases are TGTGCTAGTGGGACTAGCGGATACAATGAGCAGTTCTTC. It codes for CASGTSGYNEQFF.

This clonotype was seen only a few times. The rearrangement links TRBV12-3 or TRBV12-4 to TRBJ2-1, with 10 positions matching TRBD1. V lost 9 bases, J lost 9 bases, and 11 bases stayed unmatched. The CDR3 spans 14 residues. The CDR3, as DNA: TGTGCCAGTGGGACAGGGGTTATTAGGAGTGAGCAGTTCTTC. Encoded protein: CASGTGVIRSEQFF.

This clonotype showed up just once. The chain links TRBV20-1 to TRBJ2-1, with D unclear. V lost 3 bases and J 0 bases, leaving 12 bases between the germline ends. The germline V gene encodes CDR1 DFQATT and CDR2 SNEGSKA (reference sequence). The CDR3 consists of 15 residues. As DNA, the CDR3 is TGCAGTGCTAGCCCAGACTGGAGCTCCTACAATGAGCAGTTCTTC. The encoded protein is CSASPDWSSYNEQFF.